These 9 T cell receptor beta chains originate from one sample sequenced in a study of cytomegalovirus exposure and HLA in healthy donors. It was with 60 Vbeta and 13 Jbeta primers that the PCR ran. Some clones are missing from TCRdb's copy, which holds only in-frame ones; the method was immunoSEQ multiplex PCR. Here the sample spans 90,000 to 120,000 clones, around 80% being singletons. The sequencing sample was made of PBMCs. These TCRs come from a woman in her thirties or forties in good health and CMV-seronegative.

The chain couples TRBV5-1 to TRBJ2-1, with D tentatively TRBD1 (6 bases). Germline V CDR1 and CDR2: SGHRS, YFSETQ. V was clipped by 4 bases and J by 7 bases, with 24 bases between them. The CDR3 extends over 17 amino acids. For the CDR3, the DNA is TGCGCCAGCAGCCCGCTACCGACAGGTCGCCGAGGGAATGAGCAGTTCTTC. It yields the protein CASSPLPTGRRGNEQFF.

Of note for this clone: The junction shows a germline mismatch at one end, possibly a read error. CDR3 nucleotide sequence: TGTGCCAGCAGCCTAGCTCAGGGCACCTATAATTCACCCCTCCACTTT. Its translation is CASSLAQGTYNSPLHF. V and J are TRBV7-2 and TRBJ1-6; D may be TRBD1 (5 bases). Germline CDR1 reads SGHTA; CDR2 reads FQGNSA. The length of the CDR3 is 16 residues.

This clone was counted a few times. The chain joins TRBV10-3 to TRBJ2-2; possible D gene TRBD2, 6 bases. The CDR3 consists of 15 residues. V was pared by 0 bases and J by 5 bases, with 10 bases between. Germline V lookup: CDR1 ENHRY, CDR2 SYGVKD. CDR3 DNA: TGTGCCATCAGTGAGTCGGGGGGTTTTACCGGGGAGCTGTTTTTT. Protein sequence: CAISESGGFTGELFF.

Turning to this clone: The junction differs from germline at one of its ends, possibly a read error. The rearrangement uses TRBV11-2 and TRBJ2-3; 7 bases fit TRBD1. The CDR3 totals 15 residues. Germline CDR1 SGHAT, CDR2 FQNNGV. DNA for the CDR3: TGTGCCAGCAGCCTAGACAGGGAAGGAGCAGATACGCAGTATTTT. Amino acid sequence: CASSLDREGADTQYF.

The chain employs TRBV9 and TRBJ1-4; a possible D gene is TRBD1 (5 bases). V lost 4 bases to trimming and J lost 5 bases, with 18 bases between them. There are 16 residues in the CDR3. Germline loops: CDR1 SGDLS, CDR2 YYNGEE. The chain's CDR3 is CASSPSQIGGNEKLFF. The CDR3, as DNA: TGTGCCAGCAGCCCGAGCCAAATCGGGGGGAATGAAAAACTGTTTTTT.

The genes are TRBV7-8 and TRBJ2-7; D may be TRBD2 (5 bases). Germline V gene data show CDR1 as SGHVS and CDR2 as FQNEAQ. Trimming removed 3 bases from V and 1 base from J, with 7 bases in between. The CDR3 consists of 13 residues. The CDR3 here is CASSFGGSYEQYF. Here the CDR3 DNA reads TGTGCCAGCAGCTTCGGAGGTTCCTACGAGCAGTACTTC.

The chain employs TRBV5-1 and TRBJ2-7, with 8 bases fitting TRBD1. CDR1 is SGHRS and CDR2 is YFSETQ in the germline V gene. J was trimmed by 7 bases and V by 4 bases; bases with no gene match: 10. The CDR3 extends over 14 amino acids. The DNA for the CDR3 is TGCGCCAGCAGCGGGAAACAGGGGGATTGGGAGCAGTACTTC. Amino acids: CASSGKQGDWEQYF.

This clone showed up just a few times. The chain is built from TRBV10-1 and TRBJ1-2; D is uncertain. Trimming left V 2 bases short and J 4 bases short, with 17 bases between. CDR1 and CDR2 (germline): WNHNN, SYGVQD (reference sequence). This CDR3 is built from 16 residues. As DNA, the CDR3 is TGCGCCAGCAGTGAGGATAGGCGGGTTATACCCTATGGCTACACCTTC. Amino acid sequence: CASSEDRRVIPYGYTF.

The chain employs TRBV5-6 and TRBJ1-4; D possibly corresponds to TRBD1 (5 bases). The V gene's germline CDR1 is SGHDT and CDR2 YYEEEE. CDR3 length equals 16 residues. V lost 0 bases and J lost 3, with 12 bases in between. The CDR3 protein is CASSLAGKGSNEKLFF. Here the CDR3 DNA reads TGTGCCAGCAGCTTGGCCGGTAAGGGGTCTAATGAAAAACTGTTTTTT.